This TCR beta chain is drawn from a study of response to subunit inactivated influenza vaccine. The V and J ends lost 1 base and 5 bases respectively, with 9 bases between them. The germline CDR1 and CDR2 sequences are SGHRS and YFSETQ. The CDR3 spans 13 residues. From the RT-PCR reads, TCRdb called clonotypes with MiXCR, one entry per CDR3 protein. The data show hundreds of thousands of distinct CDR3 sequences, with about 15% seen just once and around 6.5% held by the top ten. For this clonotype: Its target is not known.

Overall study results and limits: The authors suggested that every seasonal influenza vaccination recruits few new T cells.

The TCR sequence derives from a man between 45 and 60 years old who received an inactivated influenza vaccine. The gene calls are TRBV5-1 and TRBJ2-5; D gene unclear. The sequencing used PBMCs from blood, collected less than 15 days before vaccination. For the CDR3, the DNA is TGCGCCAGCAGCTTGAGTACCCACGAGACCCAGTACTTC. Protein sequence: CASSLSTHETQYF.